This T cell receptor beta chain was identified in a study of blood T cells in healthy people across ages. Then a second PCR, running roughly 7 to 11 cycles, was carried out with a sample-barcoded 5' primer and a J-beta primer mix. TCRdb passed the 5' RACE reads through MiXCR, listing each CDR3 protein once. The table has around 280,000 distinct CDR3 sequences, 25% to 30% seen once. Trimming removed 1 base from V and 3 bases from J, with 13 bases in between. The CDR3 runs 15 residues. Germline lookup yields CDR1 LNHNV and CDR2 YYDKDF (reference sequence). The table lists this clonotype with a few counts.

The gene calls are TRBV15 and TRBJ2-7; TRBD2 is a possible D gene (6 bases). Sample: blood. This clonotype originated in a woman in her sixties or seventies in good health. CDR3 region: CATSRVGGYGYEQYF. The CDR3 region has the DNA TGTGCCACCAGCAGAGTTGGAGGGTATGGCTACGAGCAGTACTTC. The full variable domain, completed using reference TRBV15 and TRBJ2-7, is DAMVIQNPRYQVTQFGKPVTLSCSQTLNHNVMYWYQQKSSQAPKLLFHYYDKDFNNEADTPDNFQSRRPNTSFCFLDIRSPGLGDTAMYLCATSRVGGYGYEQYFGPGTRLTVT.